This TCR beta chain was identified in a study of blood T cells in healthy people across ages. Findings and limits, study-wide: Estimated diversity across one million T cells was deemed an underestimate. Donor CMV status was unknown, possibly confounding expanded clonotype changes.

Trimming shortened V by 6 bases and J by 3 bases, and 21 bases separated the two germline ends. CDR1 and CDR2 from the germline V gene are MNHEY and SVGAGI. The CDR3 loop spans 17 amino acids. This clonotype turned up a few times. Its specificity is unknown. Using a J-beta primer mix together with a sample-barcoded 5' primer, a second PCR was run for roughly 6 to 11 cycles. MiXCR was run by TCRdb on the 5' RACE reads, yielding one entry per CDR3 protein. This sample has under 950,000 distinct CDR3 sequences, with over 20% found just once. The sequenced sample was blood. The chain carries TRBV6-5 and TRBJ2-1; D tentatively reads TRBD1 or TRBD2 (5 bases each). This clonotype was sampled from a man aged 65 to 79 in good health. CDR3 bases: TGTGCCAGCAGCTACCTTTGGGCTCGGGACGACTACAATGAGCAGTTCTTC. Protein sequence: CASSYLWARDDYNEQFF.